The 23 T cell receptor beta chains listed next were all sequenced from one sample in a study of control samples from healthy donors and cancer patients (dated by TCRdb to the early 2020s). The method behind the library was the immunoSEQ multiplex PCR assay. TCRdb's version of the immuneACCESS table is confined to in-frame rearrangements and falls short of the full clone set. An unresolved V gene accounts for under half of the shortfall where checked; the remainder is of unknown origin. The sample includes approximately 50,000 clones, with 85% to 95% observed a single time. The ten largest clones capture approximately 2.4% of the sample. Sequencing was carried out using blood. The receptors originated from a man aged 25-40 years in good health.

J is TRBJ2-1 and V is TRBV6-2 or TRBV6-3; 14 bases are a match to TRBD2. The CDR3 has 15 residues. From germline, CDR1 is MNHEY and CDR2 SVGEGT. After removal of 5 bases from V and 8 bases from J, the junction contained 5 bases not matched to a gene. DNA for the CDR3: TGTGCCAGCAGTCGGGGACTAGCGGGAGCCGATGAGCAGTTCTTC. The encoded protein is CASSRGLAGADEQFF.

The genes are TRBV5-1 and TRBJ1-6; possibly TRBD1 for D (5 bases). V was trimmed by 1 base and J by 6 bases, leaving 8 bases between them. Germline V gives CDR1 SGHRS, CDR2 YFSETQ. The CDR3 length is 14 residues. The CDR3 loop is CASSLKGSNSPLHF. As DNA, the CDR3 is TGCGCCAGCAGCTTGAAGGGGAGTAATTCACCCCTCCACTTT.

The CDR3 protein is CASSVEIWGQGAGGELFF. DNA of the CDR3: TGTGCCAGCAGCGTAGAAATTTGGGGACAGGGGGCCGGCGGGGAGCTGTTTTTT. The chain combines TRBV9 with TRBJ2-2; the match to TRBD1 covers 12 bases. Trimming took 0 bases from V and 7 from J; bases not matched to a gene: 10. The CDR3 loop spans 18 amino acids. Germline CDR1 and CDR2: SGDLS and YYNGEE.

The rearrangement links TRBV12-3 or TRBV12-4 to TRBJ1-2, with D unclear. Trimming took 3 bases from V and 4 from J, leaving 9 bases between them. CDR3 length equals 13 residues. The CDR3 region is CASSLIGSYGYTF. As DNA, the CDR3 is TGTGCCAGCAGTTTGATAGGGTCCTATGGCTACACCTTC.

This clone was counted a single time. The chain recombines TRBV5-1 with TRBJ2-7; D may be TRBD1 (5 bases). The CDR3 runs to 15 residues. Germline-derived CDR1 and CDR2 are SGHRS and YFSETQ. Trimming pared 0 bases from V and 0 bases from J, leaving 10 bases between. CDR3 in DNA: TGCGCCAGCAGCTTGGGACAGCGTCTCTCCTACGAGCAGTACTTC. Protein: CASSLGQRLSYEQYF.

V usage is TRBV9 and J usage is TRBJ2-1; the match to TRBD2 covers 7 bases. Trimming removed 3 bases from V and 3 bases from J; junction bases left unmatched: 6. The CDR3 covers 15 residues. Germline V gene data show CDR1 as SGDLS and CDR2 as YYNGEE. The CDR3 nucleotides read TGTGCCAGCAGCGCTAGCGGAGTTCTCTACAATGAGCAGTTCTTC. Translating gives CASSASGVLYNEQFF.

On this clone itself: The junction departs from germline at one end; a sequencing error may be responsible. The chain has TRBV28 and TRBJ1-4; D call uncertain. This CDR3 comprises 14 residues. CDR1 is MDHEN and CDR2 is SYDVKM in the germline V gene. The CDR3 loop is CASSLIHPKEKLFF. CDR3 DNA sequence: TGTGCCAGCAGTTTAATTCACCCTAAAGAAAAACTGTTTTTT.

The rearrangement uses TRBV20-1 and TRBJ2-5, with 7 bases matching TRBD1. The CDR3 runs 12 residues. Germline loops: CDR1 DFQATT, CDR2 SNEGSKA (reference sequence). J gave up 5 bases and V 3 bases, and 3 bases lay outside the gene matches. The CDR3 spells CSASGDSETQYF. In DNA, the CDR3 is TGCAGTGCTAGTGGGGACAGCGAGACCCAGTACTTC.

The chain is built from TRBV5-1 and TRBJ2-7; 10 nucleotides line up with TRBD2. Germline trimming cut 0 bases from V and 6 bases from J; bases unmatched to any gene: 3. The CDR3 contains 14 residues. Germline CDR1 and CDR2: SGHRS and YFSETQ. The CDR3 reads CASSLDLAGVEQYF. CDR3 nucleotides: TGCGCCAGCAGCTTGGACCTAGCGGGAGTCGAGCAGTACTTC.

The V gene is TRBV5-1, the J gene TRBJ2-7, with D tentatively TRBD1 (5 bases). Germline assignment: CDR1 SGHRS and CDR2 YFSETQ. Between the trimmed V and J ends, which lost 1 base and 7 bases, there was a span of 21 bases. The CDR3 spans 16 residues. The DNA of the CDR3 is TGCGCCAGCAGCTTGAACCCCGCAGGGCTGAATTCAGAGCAGTACTTC. This translates into CASSLNPAGLNSEQYF.

V is TRBV7-2 and J is TRBJ2-2; D is unresolved. This CDR3 is 12 amino acids long. Germline CDR1 and CDR2: SGHTA and FQGNSA. The germline V and J ends were trimmed by 5 bases and 6 bases, with 7 bases remaining between them. The CDR3 DNA reads as TGTGCCAGCAGCGCTTTGGCCGGGGAGCTGTTTTTT. It specifies CASSALAGELFF.

V and J are TRBV4-1 and TRBJ2-1, with TRBD2 identical over 9 bases. Trimming cost V 0 bases and J 10 bases; bases outside gene matches: 10. Germline assignment: CDR1 MGHRA and CDR2 YSYEKL. The length of the CDR3 is 16 residues. The CDR3 protein is CASSQDEIAGVGEQFF. The CDR3 DNA follows: TGCGCCAGCAGCCAAGATGAAATAGCGGGAGTCGGGGAGCAGTTCTTC.

This chain uses TRBV5-1 with TRBJ2-1; 9 bases line up with TRBD2. Unmatched junction bases numbered 6, after V lost 4 bases and J lost 4 bases. The CDR3 runs to 15 residues. Germline V CDR1 and CDR2: SGHRS, YFSETQ. CDR3 DNA sequence: TGCGCCAGCAGCGTTAGCGGGGGACTTTACAATGAGCAGTTCTTC. It specifies CASSVSGGLYNEQFF. Together with reference TRBV5-1 and TRBJ2-1, the CDR3 gives the full variable domain: KAGVTQTPRYLIKTRGQQVTLSCSPISGHRSVSWYQQTPGQGLQFLFEYFSETQRNKGNFPGRFSGRQFSNSRSEMNVSTLELGDSALYLCASSVSGGLYNEQFFGPGTRLTVL.

The chain couples TRBV10-1 to TRBJ2-7; TRBD2 aligns across 10 bases. CDR1 and CDR2 from the germline V gene are WNHNN and SYGVQD (reference sequence). This CDR3 comprises 16 residues. V lost 5 bases to trimming and J lost 5 bases; unmatched junction nucleotides: 12. CDR3 sequence (DNA): TGCGCCAGCAGTTCAGTATCGCTAGCGGGAGTCAACGAGCAGTACTTC. It translates to CASSSVSLAGVNEQYF.

The CDR3 loop reads CASSSPRREWETQYF. In nucleotides, the CDR3 is TGTGCCAGCAGCTCCCCAAGGAGGGAGTGGGAGACCCAGTACTTC. The rearrangement links TRBV5-6 to TRBJ2-5; possible D gene TRBD2, 6 bases. V was shortened by 3 bases and J by 5 bases, with 17 bases between the two germline ends. From germline, CDR1 is SGHDT and CDR2 YYEEEE. This CDR3 comprises 15 residues.

The chain couples TRBV9 to TRBJ2-5; 10 bases align to TRBD2. The trim removed 4 bases at V and 5 bases at J, leaving 5 bases unmatched. The CDR3 is made up of 14 amino acids. The germline V gene has CDR1 SGDLS and CDR2 YYNGEE. The CDR3 nucleotides read TGTGCCAGCAGCTCCGGGACTAGCGAGGAGACCCAGTACTTC. Its protein is CASSSGTSEETQYF.

The chain links TRBV27 to TRBJ2-7; TRBD2 agrees at 7 bases. J was trimmed by 3 bases and V by 2 bases; bases with no gene match: 4. Germline lookup yields CDR1 MNHEY and CDR2 SMNVEV (reference sequence). The CDR3 sequence is 14 residues long. CDR3: CASSLRGSVYEQYF. As DNA, the CDR3 is TGTGCCAGCAGTTTACGCGGGAGCGTCTACGAGCAGTACTTC.

The chain uses TRBV11-1 and TRBJ2-7, with 8 positions matching TRBD2. Per the germline V gene, CDR1 is SGHAT and CDR2 is FQDESV (reference sequence). V was pared by 6 bases and J by 4 bases, with 8 bases of the junction left unmatched. The CDR3 consists of 14 residues. The CDR3 DNA reads TGTGCCAGCAGTTCCAGCGGGAGAGGGTACGAGCAGTACTTC. Translating gives CASSSSGRGYEQYF. The variable domain in full, completed from reference TRBV11-1 and TRBJ2-7, reads EAEVAQSPRYKITEKSQAVAFWCDPISGHATLYWYRQILGQGPELLVQFQDESVVDDSQLPKDRFSAERLKGVDSTLKIQPAELGDSAMYLCASSSSGRGYEQYFGPGTRLTVT.

The rearrangement uses TRBV12-3 or TRBV12-4 and TRBJ1-5, with TRBD1 matching 8 bases. This CDR3 is 13 amino acids long. The V segment lost 5 bases and the J segment 6 bases; nucleotides outside the gene matches: 3. CDR3 region: CASSPDRVQPQHF. The CDR3 bases are TGTGCCAGCAGTCCGGACAGGGTTCAGCCCCAGCATTTT.

The chain recombines TRBV6-5 with TRBJ1-3; D gene ambiguous. The CDR3 totals 13 residues. CDR1 MNHEY and CDR2 SVGAGI come from the germline V gene. Deletions cut 2 bases from V and 9 bases from J, with 11 bases between. This CDR3 reads CASSYRTETTIYF. As DNA, the CDR3 is TGTGCCAGCAGTTACCGCACTGAGACCACCATATATTTT.

The table lists this clone with a count of one. The V and J genes are TRBV7-2 and TRBJ1-1; D not resolved. V shed 1 base and J shed 1 base, with 7 bases lying between them. There are 14 residues in the CDR3. Germline V lookup: CDR1 SGHTA, CDR2 FQGNSA. The CDR3 spells CASSLEVGNTEAFF. CDR3 nucleotides: TGTGCCAGCAGCTTAGAGGTGGGGAACACTGAAGCTTTCTTT.

The chain has TRBV12-3 or TRBV12-4 and TRBJ1-6; D is unresolved. The V gene lost 3 bases and the J gene lost 14 bases, with 11 bases spanning the gap. CDR3 length: 12 residues. The DNA of the CDR3 is TGTGCCAGCAGTTTCGACGGAGCAGCCCTCCACTTT. It yields the protein CASSFDGAALHF.

J is TRBJ2-2 and V is TRBV19; TRBD2 aligns across 12 bases. CDR3 length equals 17 residues. Looked up from germline, CDR1 is LNHDA and CDR2 is SQIVND (reference sequence). Trimming at V came to 5 bases and at J to 7 bases, leaving 11 bases not matched to a gene. The CDR3 sequence: CASSSLAGLAGSGELFF. The CDR3 DNA reads as TGTGCCAGTAGTTCCTTGGCAGGACTAGCGGGAAGCGGGGAGCTGTTTTTT.